This TCR beta chain was observed in a study of T-cell reconstitution after alpha-beta-depleted transplantation in children. Study-level findings and limits: After transplant, at about two months, alpha-beta T cells were reportedly derived from several hundred expanded graft clones. One year post-transplant, T-cell counts and diversity were largely derived from T cells produced anew. Elevated TCRbeta diversity at day 60 was traced, in some patients, to surviving recipient T cells and thymic progenitors.

In this sample, this clonotype turned up a few times. Its antigen is undetermined. Using unique molecular identifiers, the investigators prepared the TCRbeta library. TCRdb reprocessed the PCR reads with MiXCR, giving one entry per CDR3 protein. Counted here are about 980,000 distinct CDR3 sequences, about 29% occurring once; the ten biggest clones make up roughly 27%. CDR3 size: 14 residues. Trimming pared 4 bases from V and 0 bases from J, leaving 7 bases between. The sequence derives from a boy under three years old who had a stem cell transplant for SCID, so the T cells may come from the graft donor. This chain joins TRBV12-3 or TRBV12-4 and TRBJ2-4; D unresolved. The sequencing here drew on PBMCs, mostly from graft donor cells, taken 360 days after TCRalphabeta/CD19-depleted stem cell transplant. CDR3 region: CASSWVIAKNIQYF. The CDR3 nucleotides read TGTGCCAGCAGTTGGGTGATAGCCAAAAACATTCAGTACTTC.